The 13 T cell receptor beta chains reported below all come from one sample, sequenced in a study of naive and memory T cell subsets. The beta constant-region primer was an equimolar mix of two oligonucleotides covering TRBC1 and TRBC2. TCRdb reanalysed the UMI-ligation and nested PCR reads using MiXCR and keeps one entry per CDR3 protein. Here the sample spans about 85,000 distinct CDR3 sequences, over 10% being singletons. Material for sequencing was central memory CD4+ T cells from blood. Receptors were obtained from a human donor in good health.

J is TRBJ1-5 and V is TRBV24-1; the D is unclear. This CDR3 has 14 amino acids. Trimming shortened V by 3 bases and J by 3 bases, and 8 bases separated the two germline ends. Germline V gives CDR1 KGHDR, CDR2 SFDVKD. CDR3 sequence reads: CATSDPRANQPQHF. The CDR3 nucleotides read TGTGCCACCAGTGATCCCCGGGCCAATCAGCCCCAGCATTTT.

This chain joins TRBV7-2 and TRBJ1-2; D remains ambiguous. Deletions cut 4 bases from V and 4 bases from J, with 13 bases between. Germline values: CDR1 SGHTA, CDR2 FQGNSA. The CDR3 spans 14 residues. The CDR3 protein is CASSSRTETYGYTF. The CDR3 DNA follows: TGTGCCAGCAGCTCCCGGACTGAAACCTATGGCTACACCTTC.

This clonotype was counted a few times. This chain joins TRBV20-1 and TRBJ2-7, with 12 bases lining up with TRBD2. V shed 0 bases and J 10 bases; nucleotides not matched to a gene: 10. The germline gives CDR1 DFQATT, CDR2 SNEGSKA (reference sequence). The CDR3 is 15 residues long. CDR3 loop: CSARDMLRTSGIQYF. As DNA, the CDR3 is TGCAGTGCTAGAGATATGTTACGGACTAGCGGGATCCAGTACTTC.

This clonotype was seen a few times. The chain recombines TRBV20-1 with TRBJ1-5; D gene ambiguous. V was shortened by 4 bases and J by 0 bases, with 10 bases between the two germline ends. This CDR3 has 14 residues. Germline V gene lookup returns CDR1 DFQATT and CDR2 SNEGSKA (reference sequence). The CDR3 nucleotides are TGCAGTGCTACCGGGCGAACTAGCAATCAGCCCCAGCATTTT. Its protein product is CSATGRTSNQPQHF.

This chain uses TRBV7-9 with TRBJ1-2, with 9 bases lining up with TRBD1. This CDR3 is built from 16 residues. The junction had 8 bases not matched to a gene; V was cut back by 2 bases and J by 4 bases. Germline assignment: CDR1 SEHNR and CDR2 FQNEAQ (reference sequence). The CDR3 spells CASSLPGQGFGYGYTF. The CDR3, as DNA: TGTGCCAGCAGCTTACCGGGACAGGGATTCGGCTATGGCTACACCTTC.

This chain links TRBV12-3 or TRBV12-4 with TRBJ1-5, with 11 bases matching TRBD1. After removal of 6 bases from V and 7 bases from J, the junction contained 5 bases not matched to a gene. The length of the CDR3 is 14 residues. CDR3 DNA: TGTGCCAGCAGCGGGACAGGGGGAAGCCAGCCCCAGCATTTT. This sequence encodes CASSGTGGSQPQHF.

The chain uses TRBV5-6 and TRBJ2-2; either TRBD1 or TRBD2 may supply D (5 bases each). Germline CDR1 reads SGHDT; CDR2 reads YYEEEE. The CDR3 contains 16 residues. Trimming stripped 0 bases from V and 5 bases from J, with 14 bases between. The CDR3 DNA follows: TGTGCCAGCAGCTTGGCCGGGGCAGGGTCTACCGGGGAGCTGTTTTTT. Protein product: CASSLAGAGSTGELFF.

The sample holds many counts of this clonotype. The rearrangement uses TRBV6-5 and TRBJ2-7; 9 bases are shared with TRBD2. Germline V gives CDR1 MNHEY, CDR2 SVGAGI. The CDR3 consists of 17 residues. Trimming at V came to 2 bases and at J to 3 bases, leaving 11 bases not matched to a gene. The CDR3 reads CASSYVAGGTTVYEQYF. In DNA, the CDR3 is TGTGCCAGCAGTTACGTGGCGGGAGGGACAACGGTCTACGAGCAGTACTTC.

This clonotype was seen a handful of times. This rearrangement joins TRBV4-1 to TRBJ1-1; D call uncertain. The CDR3 length is 14 residues. The germline gives CDR1 MGHRA, CDR2 YSYEKL. Trimming stripped 4 bases from V and 3 bases from J, with 12 bases between. In DNA, the CDR3 is TGCGCCAGCAGCCCCCGTTGGAGGGACACTGAAGCTTTCTTT. Protein sequence: CASSPRWRDTEAFF.

This clonotype has more than one count but fewer than ten. The rearrangement uses TRBV20-1 and TRBJ1-6, with D possibly TRBD1 on 5 matching bases. Germline assignment: CDR1 DFQATT and CDR2 SNEGSKA (reference sequence). V was trimmed by 3 bases and J by 7 bases, leaving 16 bases between them. The CDR3 extends over 15 amino acids. The DNA of the CDR3 is TGCAGTGCTAGTGCGACAGCGGTTCCAAATTCACCCCTCCACTTT. This translates into CSASATAVPNSPLHF.

A few counts support this clonotype. The V gene is TRBV3-1, the J gene TRBJ2-7; TRBD2 might be the D (6 bases). Looked up from germline, CDR1 is LGHDT and CDR2 is YNNKEL (reference sequence). The CDR3 contains 14 residues. The germline V and J ends were trimmed by 1 base and 7 bases, with 14 bases remaining between them. For the CDR3, the DNA is TGTGCCAGCAGCCAAGTTAGCGGCGTGGGGGAGCAGTACTTC. Translating gives CASSQVSGVGEQYF.

J is TRBJ2-1 and V is TRBV7-2; the D gene is possibly TRBD1 (6 bases). V dropped 3 bases and J dropped 1 base, with 7 bases sitting between them. This CDR3 has 14 residues. Germline V lookup: CDR1 SGHTA, CDR2 FQGNSA. The CDR3 here is CASSFDRSYNEQFF. In nucleotides, the CDR3 is TGTGCCAGCAGCTTCGACAGGTCCTACAATGAGCAGTTCTTC.

In this sample, this clonotype turned up a few times. The gene calls are TRBV7-8 and TRBJ2-7, with D possibly TRBD2 on 6 matching bases. This CDR3 is built from 15 residues. Trimming pared 5 bases from V and 5 bases from J, leaving 19 bases between. The germline CDR1 and CDR2 sequences are SGHVS and FQNEAQ. CDR3 region: CASSPLSSGSNEQYF. CDR3 nucleotides: TGTGCCAGCAGCCCCCTTAGTAGCGGTAGCAACGAGCAGTACTTC.